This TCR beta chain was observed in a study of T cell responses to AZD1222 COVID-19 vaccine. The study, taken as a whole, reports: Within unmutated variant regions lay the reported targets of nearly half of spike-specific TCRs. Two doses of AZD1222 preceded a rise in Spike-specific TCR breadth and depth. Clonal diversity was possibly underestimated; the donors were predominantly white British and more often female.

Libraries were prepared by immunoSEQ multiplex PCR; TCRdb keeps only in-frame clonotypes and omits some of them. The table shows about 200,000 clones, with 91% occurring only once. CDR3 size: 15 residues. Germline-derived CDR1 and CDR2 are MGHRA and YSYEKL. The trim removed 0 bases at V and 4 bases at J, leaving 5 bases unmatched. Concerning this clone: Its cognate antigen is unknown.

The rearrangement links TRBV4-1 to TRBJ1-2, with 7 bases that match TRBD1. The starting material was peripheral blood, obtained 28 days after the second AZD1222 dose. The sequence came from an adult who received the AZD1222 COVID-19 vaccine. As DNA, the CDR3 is TGCGCCAGCAGCCAAGATAAAGGGGGCGGCTATGGCTACACCTTC. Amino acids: CASSQDKGGGYGYTF.